The present T cell receptor (beta chain) was sequenced within a study of technical replicates of blood from a handful of donors (dated by TCRdb to about 2017). Receptors were amplified or captured by the immunoSEQ multiplex PCR assay. TCRdb retrieved this table from immuneACCESS and kept in-frame rearrangements only. Not all clones are present; in checked studies, unresolved V genes account for under half, and no reason is known for the remainder. The sample has about 97,000 clones on record, roughly 95% of them singletons. The biggest ten clones account for around 0.2% of the sample. This clone was found once. The antigen it binds to is not known. There are no base qualities to consult, and no much larger clone falls within one base. From cysteine to phenylalanine, the CDR3 is 16 amino acids long. The only DNA kept is the CDR3, 48 bases in frame from the first base. The germline V gene (reference sequence) supplies CDR1 MNHEY and CDR2 SMNVEV. V lost 0 bases and J lost 1 base, and the count of bases not matched to a germline gene is 4.

This TCR derives from a human donor in good health. The sequenced sample consisted of T cells isolated from PBMCs. The sequence links TRBV27 to TRBJ1-1; 8 nucleotides in the junction match TRBD1. The bases read TGTGCCAGCAGTTTATCCAAGGACAGGGCGAACACTGAAGCTTTCTTT. Translation gives CASSLSKDRANTEAFF.